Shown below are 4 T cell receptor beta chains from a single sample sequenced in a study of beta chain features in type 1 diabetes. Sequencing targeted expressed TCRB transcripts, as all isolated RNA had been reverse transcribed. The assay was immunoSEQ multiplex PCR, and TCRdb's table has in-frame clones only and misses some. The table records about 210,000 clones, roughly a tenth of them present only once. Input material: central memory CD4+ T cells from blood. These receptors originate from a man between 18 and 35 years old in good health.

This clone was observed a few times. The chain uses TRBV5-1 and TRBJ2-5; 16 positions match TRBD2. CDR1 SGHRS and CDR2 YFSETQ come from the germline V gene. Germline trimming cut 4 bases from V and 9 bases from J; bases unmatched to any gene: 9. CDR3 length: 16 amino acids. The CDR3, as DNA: TGCGCCAGCAGCGGATCCGGGACTAGCGGGAGGGTAGCCCAGTACTTC. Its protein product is CASSGSGTSGRVAQYF.

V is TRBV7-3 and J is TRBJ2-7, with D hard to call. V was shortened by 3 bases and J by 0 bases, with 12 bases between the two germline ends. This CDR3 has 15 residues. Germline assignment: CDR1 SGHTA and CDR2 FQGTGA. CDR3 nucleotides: TGTGCCAGCAGCTTTGGTAGGGCTAGCTCCTACGAGCAGTACTTC. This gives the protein CASSFGRASSYEQYF.

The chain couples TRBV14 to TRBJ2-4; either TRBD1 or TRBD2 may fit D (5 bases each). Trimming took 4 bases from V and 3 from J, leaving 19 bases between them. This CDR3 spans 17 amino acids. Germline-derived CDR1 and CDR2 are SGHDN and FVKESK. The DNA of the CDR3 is TGTGCCAGCAGCCGCTACGGTGGGGACCCAGACAAAAACATTCAGTACTTC. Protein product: CASSRYGGDPDKNIQYF.

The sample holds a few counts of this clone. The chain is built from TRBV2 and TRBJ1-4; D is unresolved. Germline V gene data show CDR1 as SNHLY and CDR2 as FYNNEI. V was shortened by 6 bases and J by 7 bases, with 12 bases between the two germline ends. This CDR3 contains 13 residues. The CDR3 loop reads CASRRLPGEKLFF. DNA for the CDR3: TGTGCCAGCAGAAGGCTACCGGGTGAAAAACTGTTTTTT.